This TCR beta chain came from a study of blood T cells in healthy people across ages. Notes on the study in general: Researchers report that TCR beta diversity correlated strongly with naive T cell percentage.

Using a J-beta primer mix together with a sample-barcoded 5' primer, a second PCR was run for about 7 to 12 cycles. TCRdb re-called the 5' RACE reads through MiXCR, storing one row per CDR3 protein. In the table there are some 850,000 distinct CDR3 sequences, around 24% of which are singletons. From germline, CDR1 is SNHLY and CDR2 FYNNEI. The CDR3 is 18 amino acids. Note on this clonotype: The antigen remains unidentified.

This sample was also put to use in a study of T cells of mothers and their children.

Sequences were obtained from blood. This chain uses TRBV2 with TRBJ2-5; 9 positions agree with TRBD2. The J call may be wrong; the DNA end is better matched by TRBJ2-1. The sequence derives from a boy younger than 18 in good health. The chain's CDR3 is CASSVKAAGGSRYNEQFF. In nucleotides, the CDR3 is TGTGCCAGCAGTGTCAAGGCTGCGGGGGGGAGTAGGTACAATGAGCAGTTCTTC.